Shown below are 21 T cell receptor beta chains from a single sample sequenced in a study of B cell selection in AIRE deficiency. Conventional CD4 T cells were sorted as CD4+CD127+ cells. TCRdb's copy holds only in-frame clones and misses some; the assay was immunoSEQ multiplex PCR. The sample shows under 30,000 clones, roughly 95% of them seen only once. The sample consisted of CD4+CD127+ conventional T cells sorted from PBMCs. These receptors all stem from a human donor in good health.

The chain has TRBV13 and TRBJ2-2, with TRBD1 identical over 11 bases. Germline trimming cut 5 bases from V and 4 bases from J; bases unmatched to any gene: 3. CDR1 and CDR2 from the germline V gene are PRHDT and FYEKMQ (reference sequence). This CDR3 has 15 residues. The chain's CDR3 is CASSEGQGGTGELFF. In DNA form, the CDR3 reads TGTGCCAGCAGCGAGGGACAGGGGGGCACCGGGGAGCTGTTTTTT.

The V gene is TRBV21-1, the J gene TRBJ2-3; the D call in the table, TRBD2, was not verified against the DNA. TRBV21-1 is a pseudogene segment. The CDR3 is 15 amino acids. The CDR3 sequence: CASHDRQRITDTQYF. In nucleotides, the CDR3 is TGTGCCAGCCACGACCGTCAGCGGATCACAGATACGCAGTATTTT.

V gene TRBV6-1 combines with J gene TRBJ2-7, with 8 bases lining up with TRBD1. CDR3 length: 15 residues. With 6 bases clipped from V and 3 bases from J, the junction kept 10 bases outside the gene matches. The V gene's germline CDR1 is MNHNS and CDR2 SASEGT. The CDR3 bases are TGTGCCAGCAGGTCCGGGACAGGTTACCACTACGAGCAGTACTTC. Translating it yields CASRSGTGYHYEQYF.

This clone was detected only once. The V call is TRBV10-3, the J call TRBJ2-2, with D possibly matching TRBD2 (5 bases). Germline V gives CDR1 ENHRY, CDR2 SYGVKD. V was shortened by 3 bases and J by 4 bases, with 6 bases between the two germline ends. The CDR3 is made up of 13 amino acids. CDR3 bases: TGTGCCATCAGTGAAAGCGGCACCGGGGAGCTGTTTTTT. Its translation is CAISESGTGELFF.

The CDR3 loop is CASMAPSMNTEAFF. The CDR3 DNA is TGTGCCAGCATGGCACCATCGATGAACACTGAAGCTTTCTTT. This sequence joins TRBV6-6 and TRBJ1-1; D remains ambiguous. The CDR3 loop spans 14 amino acids. The germline V gene encodes CDR1 MNHNY and CDR2 SVGAGI (reference sequence). The V end lost 7 bases, the J end lost 0 bases, and 12 bases lay between the germline ends.

The rearrangement links TRBV29-1 to TRBJ2-5; 9 nucleotides line up with TRBD2. CDR1 and CDR2 from the germline V gene are SQVTM and ANQGSEA. The CDR3 is 15 residues long. The junction had 9 bases not matched to a gene; V was cut back by 6 bases and J by 1 base. As DNA, the CDR3 is TGCAGCGTCTGGGGGCTAGCGGGGTTCCAAGAGACCCAGTACTTC. Translation: CSVWGLAGFQETQYF. The variable domain in full, with the rest retrieved from reference TRBV29-1 and TRBJ2-5, is SAVISQKPSRDICQRGTSLTIQCQVDSQVTMMFWYRQQPGQSLTLIATANQGSEATYESGFVIDKFPISRPNLTFSTLTVSNMSPEDSSIYLCSVWGLAGFQETQYFGPGTRLLVL.

This sequence joins TRBV11-2 and TRBJ2-5; D unclear. From germline, CDR1 is SGHAT and CDR2 FQNNGV. V was clipped by 2 bases and J by 1 base, with 8 bases between them. This CDR3 region has 14 residues. The CDR3 DNA follows: TGTGCCAGCAGCTTAAGGGCCTCCCAAGAGACCCAGTACTTC. Its protein product is CASSLRASQETQYF.

The DNA of the CDR3 is TGTGCCAGCAGCTCGGAAGCGGGAGCAAAAAACATTCAGTACTTC. Translating gives CASSSEAGAKNIQYF. This chain connects TRBV7-2 to TRBJ2-4, with 8 positions matching TRBD2. This CDR3 region has 15 residues. CDR1 and CDR2 (germline): SGHTA, FQGNSA. The V and J ends lost 4 bases and 4 bases, in that order; junction bases with no gene match: 6.

CDR3 region: CASSFVAGVTPGDTQYF. The CDR3 DNA follows: TGTGCCAGCAGTTTTGTAGCGGGAGTCACCCCAGGGGATACGCAGTATTTT. This chain joins TRBV28 and TRBJ2-3; 9 bases line up with TRBD2. CDR3 length equals 17 residues. Germline CDR1 is MDHEN and CDR2 is SYDVKM. The ends lost 3 bases at V and 6 bases at J; junction bases unmatched: 13. Together with reference TRBV28 and TRBJ2-3, the CDR3 gives the full variable domain: DVKVTQSSRYLVKRTGEKVFLECVQDMDHENMFWYRQDPGLGLRLIYFSYDVKMKEKGDIPEGYSVSREKKERFSLILESASTNQTSMYLCASSFVAGVTPGDTQYFGPGTRLTVL.

This clone was picked up a small number of times. The rearrangement links TRBV5-1 to TRBJ2-6, with D possibly matching TRBD1 (5 bases). Trimming removed 1 base at V and 2 bases at J, with 13 bases between. The CDR3 covers 17 residues. Per germline, CDR1 SGHRS and CDR2 YFSETQ. Written as DNA, the CDR3 is TGCGCCAGCAGCTTGATTAGTGGACAAACTGGGGCCAACGTCCTGACTTTC. It yields the protein CASSLISGQTGANVLTF.

The V gene is TRBV9, the J gene TRBJ2-1; no clear D gene. This CDR3 has 12 amino acids. Germline values: CDR1 SGDLS, CDR2 YYNGEE. Trimming cost V 4 bases and J 10 bases, with 12 bases left between them. CDR3 bases: TGTGCCAGCAGCCTTACTTCTGGGGAGCAGTTCTTC. This encodes CASSLTSGEQFF.

The chain uses TRBV4-1 and TRBJ1-4; 9 bases are a match to TRBD1. Germline CDR1 MGHRA, CDR2 YSYEKL. V lost 2 bases to trimming and J lost 8 bases; unmatched junction nucleotides: 12. The CDR3 covers 17 residues. The CDR3 reads CASSQRIQQGAREKLFF. CDR3 coding DNA: TGCGCCAGCAGCCAACGAATCCAACAGGGGGCAAGGGAAAAACTGTTTTTT.

The chain couples TRBV6-1 to TRBJ1-2, with 11 bases identical to TRBD1. The CDR3 spans 14 residues. J was trimmed by 8 bases and V by 7 bases; bases with no gene match: 9. Germline-derived CDR1 and CDR2 are MNHNS and SASEGT. The CDR3 coding sequence is TGTGCCAGCACCCAACCCGGGACAGGGGGAGGCTACACCTTC. Amino acid sequence: CASTQPGTGGGYTF.

In DNA, the CDR3 is TGCGCCAGCAGCTTGGATTTCAGGGTGGAATTACTTAGCTCTGGGGCCAACGTCCTGACTTTC. Its translation: CASSLDFRVELLSSGANVLTF. The chain joins TRBV5-1 to TRBJ2-6, with TRBD1 as a possible D gene (5 bases). V lost 0 bases and J 0 bases, leaving 22 bases between the germline ends. The CDR3 covers 21 residues. CDR1 SGHRS and CDR2 YFSETQ come from the germline V gene.

The chain is built from TRBV11-1 and TRBJ2-7; 10 bases are a match to TRBD2. This CDR3 contains 14 residues. The junction had 7 bases not matched to a gene; V was cut back by 7 bases and J by 4 bases. Germline V gene data show CDR1 as SGHAT and CDR2 as FQDESV (reference sequence). CDR3 coding DNA: TGTGCCAGCAATCTAGCGGGAGCCCCTTACGAGCAGTACTTC. It codes for CASNLAGAPYEQYF.

This chain uses TRBV5-4 with TRBJ1-2, with a weak D call TRBD1 (6 bases). Germline assignment: CDR1 SGHNT and CDR2 YYREEE (reference sequence). There are 15 residues in the CDR3. V was pared by 0 bases and J by 2 bases, with 11 bases between. The CDR3 reads CASSLGSGANYGYTF. The CDR3 coding sequence is TGTGCCAGCAGCTTGGGTTCAGGGGCGAACTATGGCTACACCTTC.

The J gene is TRBJ1-1, the V gene TRBV11-1; perhaps TRBD1 as D (5 bases). Deletions cut 2 bases from V and 0 bases from J, with 7 bases between. This CDR3 has 14 amino acids. Germline assignment: CDR1 SGHAT and CDR2 FQDESV (reference sequence). DNA for the CDR3: TGTGCCAGCAGCTTAAGACAGTTGAACACTGAAGCTTTCTTT. It codes for CASSLRQLNTEAFF.

The chain is built from TRBV18 and TRBJ2-1, with TRBD2 matching over 13 bases. Germline V lookup: CDR1 KGHSH, CDR2 LQKENI. V lost 4 bases and J lost 4; bases outside the gene matches: 1. The CDR3 is made up of 15 amino acids. Written as DNA, the CDR3 is TGTGCCAGCTCACTGGGACTAGCGGGATACAATGAGCAGTTCTTC. This sequence encodes CASSLGLAGYNEQFF.

The rearrangement links TRBV2 to TRBJ1-1; D possibly corresponds to TRBD1 (5 bases). This CDR3 spans 13 amino acids. Germline V gives CDR1 SNHLY, CDR2 FYNNEI. V gave up 5 bases and J gave up 7 bases, with 14 bases separating them. The CDR3 bases are TGTGCCAGCAGTCTCGACGGGGCAGGTGAAGCTTTCTTT. Encoded protein: CASSLDGAGEAFF.

V is TRBV5-4 and J is TRBJ2-5, with D possibly matching TRBD2 (5 bases). This CDR3 comprises 14 residues. Germline CDR1 and CDR2: SGHNT and YYREEE (reference sequence). Trimming removed 0 bases from V and 4 bases from J, with 10 bases in between. CDR3 protein: CASSLERAGETQYF. In DNA form, the CDR3 reads TGTGCCAGCAGCTTGGAGAGGGCCGGAGAGACCCAGTACTTC.

The genes are TRBV4-3 and TRBJ1-5; the D gene is possibly TRBD1 (5 bases). The CDR3 spans 18 residues. The germline V and J ends were trimmed by 0 bases and 3 bases, with 18 bases remaining between them. Germline values: CDR1 LGHNA, CDR2 YSLEER. The CDR3 DNA follows: TGCGCCAGCAGCCAAGATCTTCCGGGCGGGGGGAACAATCAGCCCCAGCATTTT. Its protein product is CASSQDLPGGGNNQPQHF.